The 9 T cell receptor beta chains given below trace back to one sample, sequenced in a study of blood T cell repertoires in COVID-19. The protocol was immunoSEQ multiplex PCR, while the TCRdb copy is restricted to in-frame clones and leaves out a portion. The sample yields some 31,000 clones, 88% seen once. Sequenced input: peripheral blood. These receptors all stem from a human donor with active COVID-19. The donor label of this sample is uncertain.

The chain carries TRBV3-1 (or the pseudogene TRBV3-2) and TRBJ2-5; TRBD2 aligns across 8 bases. The CDR3 covers 14 residues. The J segment lost 7 bases and the V segment lost 4 bases, leaving 8 bases of the junction unmatched. Per the germline V gene, CDR1 is LGHDT and CDR2 is YNNKEL (reference sequence). The CDR3 DNA reads as TGTGCCAGCAGCCCGCGGACTAGCCAGACGACCCAGTACTTC. Translated, it gives CASSPRTSQTTQYF.

The chain employs TRBV6-2 or TRBV6-3 and TRBJ2-3, with D maybe TRBD1 (5 bases). Trimming took off 5 bases at V and 0 bases at J, with 15 bases between the two ends. CDR3 length: 16 residues. Germline V CDR1 and CDR2: MNHEY, SVGEGT. The CDR3, as DNA: TGTGCCAGCAGTGGGGCCAGAGCTTCTAGCACAGATACGCAGTATTTT. Protein: CASSGARASSTDTQYF.

J is TRBJ1-6 and V is TRBV5-1, with 8 bases that match TRBD1. V gave up 4 bases and J gave up 6 bases; unmatched junction bases: 6. Germline CDR1 and CDR2: SGHRS and YFSETQ. The CDR3 has 15 amino acids. CDR3: CASSPTTGANSPLHF. CDR3 bases: TGCGCCAGCAGCCCCACGACAGGGGCTAATTCACCCCTCCACTTT.

The chain is built from TRBV4-3 and TRBJ2-5; unclear D gene. There are 15 residues in the CDR3. The germline CDR1 and CDR2 sequences are LGHNA and YSLEER. Trimming took off 0 bases at V and 1 base at J, with 9 bases between the two ends. CDR3 sequence reads: CASSQDRLSQETQYF. As DNA, the CDR3 is TGCGCCAGCAGCCAAGATCGTCTGAGCCAAGAGACCCAGTACTTC.

V and J are TRBV18 and TRBJ2-3; the D is unclear. V dropped 3 bases and J dropped 0 bases, with 7 bases sitting between them. The CDR3 totals 14 residues. The germline V gene encodes CDR1 KGHSH and CDR2 LQKENI. Here the CDR3 DNA reads TGTGCCAGCTCACCTTCCGTTAGCACAGATACGCAGTATTTT. Translation: CASSPSVSTDTQYF.

CDR3 DNA: TGTGCCAGCAGTTATACTAGCGGAGTACCTACTACCTTCACAGATACGCAGTATTTT. Its translation: CASSYTSGVPTTFTDTQYF. The chain recombines TRBV6-2 or TRBV6-3 with TRBJ2-3; 8 nucleotides align to TRBD2. The CDR3 is 19 residues long. Per germline, CDR1 MNHEY and CDR2 SVGEGT. Trimming cost V 3 bases and J 2 bases; bases outside gene matches: 16.

This rearrangement joins TRBV7-3 to TRBJ2-1; 9 bases line up with TRBD2. V was pared by 1 base and J by 5 bases, with 12 bases of the junction left unmatched. Germline V gene lookup returns CDR1 SGHTA and CDR2 FQGTGA. The CDR3 consists of 18 residues. The CDR3 here is CASSLISGGQPIHNEQFF. CDR3 nucleotide sequence: TGTGCCAGCAGCTTAATTAGCGGGGGCCAACCAATCCACAATGAGCAGTTCTTC.

This clone has only a few counts. The J gene is TRBJ2-1, the V gene TRBV7-3, with D maybe TRBD1 (5 bases). Trimming took off 1 base at V and 4 bases at J, with 11 bases between the two ends. This CDR3 has 15 residues. The germline CDR1 and CDR2 sequences are SGHTA and FQGTGA. DNA of the CDR3: TGTGCCAGCAGCTTAAAAAGGGGCCCATACAATGAGCAGTTCTTC. It encodes CASSLKRGPYNEQFF.

The chain combines TRBV7-2 with TRBJ1-1, with D tentatively TRBD1 (6 bases). The germline CDR1 and CDR2 sequences are SGHTA and FQGNSA. The V end lost 2 bases, the J end lost 10 bases, and 20 bases lay between the germline ends. The CDR3 is 15 residues long. CDR3 sequence: CASSLTSQGNRGAFF. The CDR3 DNA follows: TGTGCCAGCAGCTTAACCAGTCAGGGGAATAGGGGAGCTTTCTTT. Variable domain in full (rest from reference TRBV7-2 and TRBJ1-1): GAGVSQSPSNKVTEKGKDVELRCDPISGHTALYWYRQSLGQGLEFLIYFQGNSAPDKSGLPSDRFSAERTGGSVSTLTIQRTQQEDSAVYLCASSLTSQGNRGAFFGQGTRLTVV.